The source of this TCR beta chain is a study of shared clonotypes between healthy human individuals. The assay was immunoSEQ multiplex PCR, and TCRdb's table has in-frame clones only and misses some. The sample lists around 1.4 million clones; 98% were seen once. The donors, healthy adults who were HIV-negative, had experienced no recent acute infections or vaccinations. Among the donors, all were Caucasian adults who lived in Nashville, Tennessee. This CDR3 region has 14 residues. In germline, CDR1 is SGHTA, CDR2 FQGNSA. The trim removed 4 bases at V and 3 bases at J, leaving 5 bases unmatched. The rearrangement uses TRBV7-2 and TRBJ2-7; 8 bases are shared with TRBD1. The sequenced sample consisted of naive CD4+ T cells sorted from blood. Subset specified: CD45RA+ positively selected. This receptor was obtained from a man aged 25 to 40 in good health. CDR3 residues: CASSSGGQGYEQYF. CDR3 bases: TGTGCCAGCAGCTCTGGCGGACAGGGCTACGAGCAGTACTTC.